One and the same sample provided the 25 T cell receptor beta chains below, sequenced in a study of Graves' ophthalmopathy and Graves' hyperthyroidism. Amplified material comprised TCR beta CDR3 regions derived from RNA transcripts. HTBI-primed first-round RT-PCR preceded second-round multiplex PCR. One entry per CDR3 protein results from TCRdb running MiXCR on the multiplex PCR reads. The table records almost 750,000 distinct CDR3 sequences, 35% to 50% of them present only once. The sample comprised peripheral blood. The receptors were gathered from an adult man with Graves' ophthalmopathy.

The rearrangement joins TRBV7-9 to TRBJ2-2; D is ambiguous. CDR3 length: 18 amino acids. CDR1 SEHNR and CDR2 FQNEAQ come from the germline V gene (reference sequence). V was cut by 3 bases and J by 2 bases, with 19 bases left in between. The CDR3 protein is CASSLVGLRTANTGELFF. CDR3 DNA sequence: TGTGCCAGCAGCTTGGTCGGGCTAAGAACGGCAAACACCGGGGAGCTGTTTTTT.

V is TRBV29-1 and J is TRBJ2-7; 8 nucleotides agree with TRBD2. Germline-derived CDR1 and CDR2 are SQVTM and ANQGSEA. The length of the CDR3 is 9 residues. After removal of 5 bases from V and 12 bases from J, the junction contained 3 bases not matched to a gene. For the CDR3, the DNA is TGCAGCGTTCCAAGCGGGGGGTACTTC. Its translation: CSVPSGGYF.

CDR3 sequence reads: CSASDRTSYEQYF. The CDR3 region has the DNA TGCAGTGCTAGCGATCGGACTTCCTACGAGCAGTACTTC. The chain has TRBV20-1 and TRBJ2-7; possibly TRBD2 for D (5 bases). Trimming left V 3 bases short and J 1 base short, with 10 bases between. This CDR3 contains 13 residues. Germline V gives CDR1 DFQATT, CDR2 SNEGSKA (reference sequence).

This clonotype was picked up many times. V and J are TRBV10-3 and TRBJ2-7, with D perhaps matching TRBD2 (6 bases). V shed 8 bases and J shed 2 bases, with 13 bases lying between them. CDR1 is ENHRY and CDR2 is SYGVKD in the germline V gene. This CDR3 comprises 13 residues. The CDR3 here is CAIGGTGAYEQYF. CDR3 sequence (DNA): TGTGCCATCGGGGGAACGGGGGCCTACGAGCAGTACTTC.

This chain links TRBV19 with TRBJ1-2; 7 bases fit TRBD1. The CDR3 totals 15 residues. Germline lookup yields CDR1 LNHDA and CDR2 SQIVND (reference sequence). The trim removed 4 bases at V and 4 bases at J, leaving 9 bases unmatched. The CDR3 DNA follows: TGTGCCAGTAGTAGGACAGGCCTGAGGAGCTATGGCTACACCTTC. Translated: CASSRTGLRSYGYTF.

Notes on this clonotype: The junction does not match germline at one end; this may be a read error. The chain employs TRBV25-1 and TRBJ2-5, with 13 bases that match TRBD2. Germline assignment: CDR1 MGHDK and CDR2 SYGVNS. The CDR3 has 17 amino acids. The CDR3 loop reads CASSEWGLAGLQGTQYF. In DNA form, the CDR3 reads TGTGCCAGCAGTGAATGGGGACTAGCGGGACTCCAAGGGACCCAGTACTTC.

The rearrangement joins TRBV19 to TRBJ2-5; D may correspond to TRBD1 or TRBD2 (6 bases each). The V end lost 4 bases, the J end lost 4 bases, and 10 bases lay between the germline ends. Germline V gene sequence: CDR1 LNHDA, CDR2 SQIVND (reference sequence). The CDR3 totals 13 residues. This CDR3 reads CASSTSGAETQYF. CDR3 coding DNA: TGTGCCAGTAGTACCTCGGGGGCAGAGACCCAGTACTTC.

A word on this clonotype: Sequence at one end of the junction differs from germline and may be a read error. As DNA, the CDR3 is TGCGCCAGCAGCCACCATGGTAGAGGGAACGAGCAGTACTTC. Translation: CASSHHGRGNEQYF. The rearrangement uses TRBV7-9 and TRBJ2-7; possibly TRBD2 for D (5 bases). This CDR3 is 14 amino acids long. CDR1 is SEHNR, CDR2 FQNEAQ, per germline (reference sequence). The complete variable domain, with remaining parts taken from reference TRBV7-9 and TRBJ2-7, reads DTGVSQNPRHKITKRGQNVTFRCDPISEHNRLYWYRQTLGQGPEFLTYFQNEAQLEKSRLLSDRFSAERPKGSFSTLEIQRTEQGDSAMYLCASSHHGRGNEQYFGPGTRLTVT.

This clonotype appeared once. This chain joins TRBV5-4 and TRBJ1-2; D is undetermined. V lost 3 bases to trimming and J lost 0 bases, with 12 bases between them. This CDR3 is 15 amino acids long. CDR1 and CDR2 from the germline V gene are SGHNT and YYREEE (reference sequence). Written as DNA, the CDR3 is TGTGCCAGCAGCTCCCGGACGGAGTCTAACTATGGCTACACCTTC. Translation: CASSSRTESNYGYTF.

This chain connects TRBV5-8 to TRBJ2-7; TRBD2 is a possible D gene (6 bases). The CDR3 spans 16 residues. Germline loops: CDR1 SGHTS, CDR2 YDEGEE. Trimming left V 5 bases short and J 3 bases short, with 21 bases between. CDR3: CASSRGGAGDLYEQYF. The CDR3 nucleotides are TGTGCCAGCAGTCGGGGCGGGGCAGGTGACCTCTACGAGCAGTACTTC.

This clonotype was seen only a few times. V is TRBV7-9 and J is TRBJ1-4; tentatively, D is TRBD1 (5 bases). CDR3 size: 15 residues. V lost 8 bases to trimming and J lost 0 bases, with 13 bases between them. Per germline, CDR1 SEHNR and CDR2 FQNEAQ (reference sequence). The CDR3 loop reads CASEGTEATNEKLFF. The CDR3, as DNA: TGTGCCAGCGAGGGGACCGAGGCAACTAATGAAAAACTGTTTTTT.

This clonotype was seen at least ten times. CDR3 in amino acids: CASSLDGRGLGTEAFF. The CDR3 DNA reads TGTGCCAGCAGCTTAGACGGAAGGGGTTTAGGCACTGAAGCTTTCTTT. The chain joins TRBV7-3 to TRBJ1-1, with D possibly matching TRBD1 (5 bases). Deletions cut 2 bases from V and 4 bases from J, with 17 bases between. The CDR3 is made up of 16 amino acids. CDR1 is SGHTA and CDR2 is FQGTGA in the germline V gene. The full variable domain, rest sourced from reference TRBV7-3 and TRBJ1-1, is GAGVSQTPSNKVTEKGKYVELRCDPISGHTALYWYRQSLGQGPEFLIYFQGTGAADDSGLPNDRFFAVRPEGSVSTLKIQRTERGDSAVYLCASSLDGRGLGTEAFFGQGTRLTVV.

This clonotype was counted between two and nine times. This CDR3 reads CSAFRTGDYYEQYF. The CDR3, as DNA: TGCAGTGCCTTTCGGACAGGAGATTACTACGAGCAGTACTTC. V and J are TRBV20-1 and TRBJ2-7; 7 bases fit TRBD1. V lost 6 bases, J lost 3 bases, and 11 bases stayed unmatched. The CDR3 is 14 amino acids. The germline gives CDR1 DFQATT, CDR2 SNEGSKA (reference sequence).

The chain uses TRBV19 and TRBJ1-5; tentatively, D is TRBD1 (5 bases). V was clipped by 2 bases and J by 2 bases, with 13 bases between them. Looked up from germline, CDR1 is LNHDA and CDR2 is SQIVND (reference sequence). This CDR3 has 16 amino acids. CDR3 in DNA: TGTGCCAGTAGTATATCTTCAGGGAAGGGCAATCAGCCCCAGCATTTT. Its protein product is CASSISSGKGNQPQHF.

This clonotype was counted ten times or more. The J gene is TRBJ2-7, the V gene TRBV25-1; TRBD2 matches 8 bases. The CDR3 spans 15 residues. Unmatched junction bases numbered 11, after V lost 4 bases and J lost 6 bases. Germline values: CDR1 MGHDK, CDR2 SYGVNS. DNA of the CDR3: TGTGCCAGCAGTGCGTCTGTCGGGAGGGCCAGCGAGCAGTACTTC. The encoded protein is CASSASVGRASEQYF.

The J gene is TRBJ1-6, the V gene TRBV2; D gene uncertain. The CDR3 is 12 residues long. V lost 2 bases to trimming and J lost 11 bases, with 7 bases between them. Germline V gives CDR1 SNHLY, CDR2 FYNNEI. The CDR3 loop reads CASSENWAPLHF. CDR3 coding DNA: TGTGCCAGCAGTGAAAATTGGGCACCCCTCCACTTT.

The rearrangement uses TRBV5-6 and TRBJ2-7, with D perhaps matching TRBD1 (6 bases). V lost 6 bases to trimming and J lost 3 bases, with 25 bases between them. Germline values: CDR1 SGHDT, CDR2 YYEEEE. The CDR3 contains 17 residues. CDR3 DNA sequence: TGTGCCAGCACCGATCAAGAGATGACAGGTTCGTTCTACGAGCAGTACTTC. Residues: CASTDQEMTGSFYEQYF.

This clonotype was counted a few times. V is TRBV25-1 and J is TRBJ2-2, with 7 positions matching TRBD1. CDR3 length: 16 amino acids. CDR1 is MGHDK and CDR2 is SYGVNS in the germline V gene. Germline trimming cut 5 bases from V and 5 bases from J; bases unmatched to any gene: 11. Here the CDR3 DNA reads TGTGCCAGCAGTTCAGACCAGACGACAGGGACCGGGGAGCTGTTTTTT. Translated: CASSSDQTTGTGELFF.

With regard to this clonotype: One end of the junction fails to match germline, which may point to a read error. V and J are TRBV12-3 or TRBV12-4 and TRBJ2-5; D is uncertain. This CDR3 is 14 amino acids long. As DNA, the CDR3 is TGTGCCAGCATTCAAGGGCCAGTCCAAGAGACCCAATACTTC. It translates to CASIQGPVQETQYF.

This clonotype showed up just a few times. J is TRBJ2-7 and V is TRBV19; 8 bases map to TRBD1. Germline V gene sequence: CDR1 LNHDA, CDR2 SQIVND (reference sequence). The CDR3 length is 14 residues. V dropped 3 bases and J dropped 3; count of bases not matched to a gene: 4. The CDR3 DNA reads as TGTGCCAGTAGTATTCAGGGGGCCGACTACGAGCAGTACTTC. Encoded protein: CASSIQGADYEQYF.

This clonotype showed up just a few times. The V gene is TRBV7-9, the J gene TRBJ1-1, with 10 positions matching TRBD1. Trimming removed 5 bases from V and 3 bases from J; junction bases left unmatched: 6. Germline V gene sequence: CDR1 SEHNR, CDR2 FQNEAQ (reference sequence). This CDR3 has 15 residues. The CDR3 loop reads CASSDRGTGDTEAFF. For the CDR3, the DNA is TGTGCCAGCAGCGACCGGGGGACAGGGGACACTGAAGCTTTCTTT.

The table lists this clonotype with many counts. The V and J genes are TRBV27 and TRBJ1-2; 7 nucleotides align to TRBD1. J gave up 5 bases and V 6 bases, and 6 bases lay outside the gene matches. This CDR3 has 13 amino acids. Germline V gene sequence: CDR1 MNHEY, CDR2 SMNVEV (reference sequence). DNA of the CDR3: TGTGCCAGCAGCCCCCGGACAGGTTATGGCTACACCTTC. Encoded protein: CASSPRTGYGYTF.

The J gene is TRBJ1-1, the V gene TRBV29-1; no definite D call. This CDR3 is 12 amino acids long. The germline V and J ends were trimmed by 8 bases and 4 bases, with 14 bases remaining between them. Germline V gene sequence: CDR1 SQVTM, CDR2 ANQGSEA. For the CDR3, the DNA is TGCAGCTTGGTAAGGGTGGGCACTGAAGCTTTCTTT. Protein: CSLVRVGTEAFF.

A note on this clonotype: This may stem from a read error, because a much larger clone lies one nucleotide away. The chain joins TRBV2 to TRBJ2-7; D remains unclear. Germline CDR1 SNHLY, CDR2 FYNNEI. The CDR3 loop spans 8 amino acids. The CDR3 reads CASSAEPF. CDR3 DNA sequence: TGTGCCAGCAGTGCGGAGCCCTTC.

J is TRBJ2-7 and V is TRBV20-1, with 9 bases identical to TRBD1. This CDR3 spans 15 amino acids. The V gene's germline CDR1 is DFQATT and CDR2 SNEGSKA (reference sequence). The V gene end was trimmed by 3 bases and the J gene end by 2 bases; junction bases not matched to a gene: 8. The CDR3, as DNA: TGCAGTGCTAGTAGGACAGGGGCGGACGCCTACGAGCAGTACTTC. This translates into CSASRTGADAYEQYF.